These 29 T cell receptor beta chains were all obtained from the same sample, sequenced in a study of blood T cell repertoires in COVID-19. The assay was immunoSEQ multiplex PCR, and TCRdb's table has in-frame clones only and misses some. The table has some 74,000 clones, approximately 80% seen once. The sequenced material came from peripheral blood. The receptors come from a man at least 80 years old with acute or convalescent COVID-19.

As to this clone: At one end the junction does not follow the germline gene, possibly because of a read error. In DNA, the CDR3 is TGTGCCAGCAGACCACAGGGGGCGCAGGGATATTCCTTC. Residues: CASRPQGAQGYSF. The genes are TRBV28 and TRBJ1-2; 9 bases are shared with TRBD1. The CDR3 sequence is 13 residues long. Germline loops: CDR1 MDHEN, CDR2 SYDVKM.

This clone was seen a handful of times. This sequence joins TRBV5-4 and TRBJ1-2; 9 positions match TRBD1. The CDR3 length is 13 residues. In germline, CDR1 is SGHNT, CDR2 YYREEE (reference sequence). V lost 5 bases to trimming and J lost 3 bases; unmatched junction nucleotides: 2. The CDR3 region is CASSRTGDYGYTF. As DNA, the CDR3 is TGTGCCAGCAGTAGGACAGGGGACTATGGCTACACCTTC.

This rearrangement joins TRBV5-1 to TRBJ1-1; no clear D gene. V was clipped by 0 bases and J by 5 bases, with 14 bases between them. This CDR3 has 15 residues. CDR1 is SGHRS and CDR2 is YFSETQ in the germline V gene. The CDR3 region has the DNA TGCGCCAGCAGCTTGGGTATCGGGGAAGGTACTGAAGCTTTCTTT. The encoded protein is CASSLGIGEGTEAFF.

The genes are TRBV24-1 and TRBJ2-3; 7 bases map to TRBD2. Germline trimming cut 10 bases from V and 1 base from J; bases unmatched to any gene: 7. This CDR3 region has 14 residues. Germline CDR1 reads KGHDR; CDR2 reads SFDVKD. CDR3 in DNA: TGTGCCACATCCCGACGGGGGGGCACAGATACGCAGTATTTT. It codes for CATSRRGGTDTQYF.

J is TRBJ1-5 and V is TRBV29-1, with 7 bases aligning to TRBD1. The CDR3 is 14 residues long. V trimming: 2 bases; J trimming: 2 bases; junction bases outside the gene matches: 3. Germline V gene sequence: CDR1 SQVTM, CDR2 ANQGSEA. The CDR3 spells CSVELGTGNQPQHF. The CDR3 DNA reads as TGCAGCGTTGAACTCGGGACAGGCAATCAGCCCCAGCATTTT.

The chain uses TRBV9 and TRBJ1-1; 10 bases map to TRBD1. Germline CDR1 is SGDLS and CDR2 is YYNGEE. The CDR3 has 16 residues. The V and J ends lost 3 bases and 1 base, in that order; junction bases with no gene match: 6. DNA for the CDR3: TGTGCCAGCAGCGCGAGACAGGGGGCCGCGAACACTGAAGCTTTCTTT. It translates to CASSARQGAANTEAFF.

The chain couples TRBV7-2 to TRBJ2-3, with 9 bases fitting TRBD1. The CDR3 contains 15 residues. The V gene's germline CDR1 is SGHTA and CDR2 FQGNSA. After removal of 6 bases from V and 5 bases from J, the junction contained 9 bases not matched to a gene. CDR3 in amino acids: CASSFWDREGDTQYF. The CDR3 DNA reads TGTGCCAGCAGTTTTTGGGACAGGGAGGGAGATACGCAGTATTTT.

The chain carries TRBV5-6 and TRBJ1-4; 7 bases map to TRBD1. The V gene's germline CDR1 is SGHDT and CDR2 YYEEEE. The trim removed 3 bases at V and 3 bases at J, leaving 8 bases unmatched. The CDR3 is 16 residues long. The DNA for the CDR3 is TGTGCCAGCAGCTCCTTGGACAGGTTCCCTAATGAAAAACTGTTTTTT. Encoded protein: CASSSLDRFPNEKLFF.

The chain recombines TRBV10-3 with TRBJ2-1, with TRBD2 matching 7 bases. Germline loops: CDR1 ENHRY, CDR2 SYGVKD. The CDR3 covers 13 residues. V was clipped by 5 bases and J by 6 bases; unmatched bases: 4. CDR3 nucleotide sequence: TGTGCCATCAGTCAACTAGCGCCCAATGAGCAGTTCTTC. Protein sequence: CAISQLAPNEQFF.

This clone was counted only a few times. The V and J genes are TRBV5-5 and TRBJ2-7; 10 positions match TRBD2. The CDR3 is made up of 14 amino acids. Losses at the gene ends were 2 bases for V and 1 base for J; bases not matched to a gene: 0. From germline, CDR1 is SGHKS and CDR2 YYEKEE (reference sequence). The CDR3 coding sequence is TGTGCCAGCAGCTTAGCGGGAGGGTCCTACGAGCAGTACTTC. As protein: CASSLAGGSYEQYF.

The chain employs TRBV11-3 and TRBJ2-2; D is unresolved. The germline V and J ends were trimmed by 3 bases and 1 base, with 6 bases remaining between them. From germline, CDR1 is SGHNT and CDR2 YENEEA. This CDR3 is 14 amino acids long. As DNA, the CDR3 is TGTGCCAGCAGCTTGGGCGAGAACACCGGGGAGCTGTTTTTT. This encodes CASSLGENTGELFF.

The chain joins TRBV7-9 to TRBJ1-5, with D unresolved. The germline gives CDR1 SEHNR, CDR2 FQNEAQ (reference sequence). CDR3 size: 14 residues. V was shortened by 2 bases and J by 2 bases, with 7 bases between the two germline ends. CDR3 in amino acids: CASSLSVGNQPQHF. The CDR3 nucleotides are TGTGCCAGCAGCTTATCCGTTGGCAATCAGCCCCAGCATTTT.

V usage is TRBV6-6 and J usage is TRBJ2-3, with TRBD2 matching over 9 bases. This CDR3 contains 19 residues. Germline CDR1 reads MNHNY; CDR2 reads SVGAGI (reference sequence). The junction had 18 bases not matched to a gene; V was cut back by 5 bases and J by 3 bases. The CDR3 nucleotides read TGTGCCAGCAGTCGGGAATCCCTCCACGCGGGAGGGCCTACAGATACGCAGTATTTT. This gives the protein CASSRESLHAGGPTDTQYF.

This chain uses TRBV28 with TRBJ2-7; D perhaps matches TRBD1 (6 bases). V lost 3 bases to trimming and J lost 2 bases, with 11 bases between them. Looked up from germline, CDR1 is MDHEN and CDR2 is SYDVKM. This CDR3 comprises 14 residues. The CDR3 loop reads CASSLGARAYEQYF. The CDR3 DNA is TGTGCCAGCAGTTTGGGGGCTAGGGCCTACGAGCAGTACTTC.

The CDR3, as DNA: TGTGCCAGCGCGGGGAGCTCGGATAGCAATCAGCCCCAGCATTTT. It is translated as CASAGSSDSNQPQHF. The chain carries TRBV5-6 and TRBJ1-5; D is unclear. This CDR3 contains 15 residues. V lost 7 bases, J lost 0 bases, and 14 bases lay in between. Per the germline V gene, CDR1 is SGHDT and CDR2 is YYEEEE.

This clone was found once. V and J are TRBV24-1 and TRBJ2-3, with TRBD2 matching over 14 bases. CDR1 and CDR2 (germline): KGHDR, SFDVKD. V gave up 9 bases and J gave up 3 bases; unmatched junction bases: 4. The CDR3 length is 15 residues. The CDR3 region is CATGTSGSITDTQYF. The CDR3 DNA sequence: TGTGCCACCGGGACTAGCGGGAGTATTACAGATACGCAGTATTTT.

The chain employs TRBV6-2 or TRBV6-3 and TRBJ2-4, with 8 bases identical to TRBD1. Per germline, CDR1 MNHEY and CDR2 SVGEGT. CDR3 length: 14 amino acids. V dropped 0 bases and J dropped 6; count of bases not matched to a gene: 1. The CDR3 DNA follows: TGTGCCAGCAGTTACTCCGGACAGGGAAACATTCAGTACTTC. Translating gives CASSYSGQGNIQYF.

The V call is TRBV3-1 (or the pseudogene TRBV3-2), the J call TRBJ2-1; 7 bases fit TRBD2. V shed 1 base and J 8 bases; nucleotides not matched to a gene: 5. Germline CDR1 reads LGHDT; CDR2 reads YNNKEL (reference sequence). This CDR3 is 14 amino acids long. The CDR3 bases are TGTGCCAGCAGCCAAGTACTAGCGACGGATGAGCAGTTCTTC. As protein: CASSQVLATDEQFF.

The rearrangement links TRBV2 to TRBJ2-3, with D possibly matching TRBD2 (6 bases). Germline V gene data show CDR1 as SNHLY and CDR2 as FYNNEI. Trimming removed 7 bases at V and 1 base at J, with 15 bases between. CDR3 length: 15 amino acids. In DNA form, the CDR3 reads TGTGCCAGCACAGGAGGAGTAGCGGGCACAGATACGCAGTATTTT. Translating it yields CASTGGVAGTDTQYF.

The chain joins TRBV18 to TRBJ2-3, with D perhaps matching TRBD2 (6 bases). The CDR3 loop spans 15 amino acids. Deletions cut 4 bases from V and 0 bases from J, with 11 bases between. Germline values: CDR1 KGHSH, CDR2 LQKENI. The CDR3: CASSQLAGSTDTQYF. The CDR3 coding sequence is TGTGCCAGCTCACAACTAGCAGGAAGCACAGATACGCAGTATTTT.

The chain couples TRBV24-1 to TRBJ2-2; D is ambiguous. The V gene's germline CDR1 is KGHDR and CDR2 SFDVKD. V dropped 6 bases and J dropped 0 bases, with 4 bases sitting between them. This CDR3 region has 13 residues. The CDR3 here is CATSPANTGELFF. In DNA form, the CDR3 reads TGTGCCACCAGTCCAGCGAACACCGGGGAGCTGTTTTTT.

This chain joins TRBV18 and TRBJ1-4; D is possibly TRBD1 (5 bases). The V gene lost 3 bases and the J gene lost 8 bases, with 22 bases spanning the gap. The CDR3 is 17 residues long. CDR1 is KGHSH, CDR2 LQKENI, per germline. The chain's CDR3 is CASSPNRNKGLWEKLFF. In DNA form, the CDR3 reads TGTGCCAGCTCACCCAACCGTAATAAGGGGTTATGGGAAAAACTGTTTTTT.

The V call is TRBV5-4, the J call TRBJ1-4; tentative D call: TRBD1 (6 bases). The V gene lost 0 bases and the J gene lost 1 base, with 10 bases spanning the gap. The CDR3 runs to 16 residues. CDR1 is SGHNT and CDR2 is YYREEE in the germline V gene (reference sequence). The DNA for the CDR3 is TGTGCCAGCAGCTTGGGGTCCAGGGGAACTAATGAAAAACTGTTTTTT. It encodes CASSLGSRGTNEKLFF.

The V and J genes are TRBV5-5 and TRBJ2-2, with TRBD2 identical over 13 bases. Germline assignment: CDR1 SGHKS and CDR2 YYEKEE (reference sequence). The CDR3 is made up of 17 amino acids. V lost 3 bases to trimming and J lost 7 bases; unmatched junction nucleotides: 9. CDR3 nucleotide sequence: TGTGCCAGCAGCTGGGGACTAGCGGGGAGATCTGACGGGGAGCTGTTTTTT. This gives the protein CASSWGLAGRSDGELFF.

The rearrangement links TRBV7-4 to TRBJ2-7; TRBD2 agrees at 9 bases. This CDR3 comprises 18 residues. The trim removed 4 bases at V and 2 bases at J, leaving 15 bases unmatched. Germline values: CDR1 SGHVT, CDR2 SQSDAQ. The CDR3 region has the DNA TGTGCCAGCAGCTGCGATCGTAGGACTAGCGAGGGAGCCTACGAGCAGTACTTC. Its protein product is CASSCDRRTSEGAYEQYF.

Here the CDR3 reads CASSSGGDSLSGELFF. The CDR3 nucleotides read TGTGCCAGCAGCTCCGGGGGGGATTCCTTATCCGGGGAGCTGTTTTTT. The chain carries TRBV5-4 and TRBJ2-2; 8 positions match TRBD2. The CDR3 is made up of 16 amino acids. The J segment lost 6 bases and the V segment lost 3 bases, leaving 10 bases of the junction unmatched. Germline lookup yields CDR1 SGHNT and CDR2 YYREEE (reference sequence).

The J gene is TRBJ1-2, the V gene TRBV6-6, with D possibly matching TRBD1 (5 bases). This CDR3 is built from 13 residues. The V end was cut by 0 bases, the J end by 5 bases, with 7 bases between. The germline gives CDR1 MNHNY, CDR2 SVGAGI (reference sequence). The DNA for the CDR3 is TGTGCCAGCAGTTACTCGGGGGGGTATGGCTACACCTTC. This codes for CASSYSGGYGYTF.

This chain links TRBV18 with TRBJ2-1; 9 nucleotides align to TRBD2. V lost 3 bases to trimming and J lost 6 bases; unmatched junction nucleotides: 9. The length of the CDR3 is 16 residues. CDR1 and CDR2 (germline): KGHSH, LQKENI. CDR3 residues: CASSPIAGGASNEQFF. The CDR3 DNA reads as TGTGCCAGCTCACCCATTGCGGGGGGGGCCTCCAATGAGCAGTTCTTC.

The CDR3 DNA reads as TGCGCCAGCAGCCAAGAGTGGCGGACAGGGGATATTAATGAAAAACTGTTTTTT. Encoded protein: CASSQEWRTGDINEKLFF. This chain uses TRBV4-3 with TRBJ1-4, with 9 bases matching TRBD1. This CDR3 comprises 18 residues. Germline V gives CDR1 LGHNA, CDR2 YSLEER. J gave up 4 bases and V 0 bases, and 9 bases lay outside the gene matches.